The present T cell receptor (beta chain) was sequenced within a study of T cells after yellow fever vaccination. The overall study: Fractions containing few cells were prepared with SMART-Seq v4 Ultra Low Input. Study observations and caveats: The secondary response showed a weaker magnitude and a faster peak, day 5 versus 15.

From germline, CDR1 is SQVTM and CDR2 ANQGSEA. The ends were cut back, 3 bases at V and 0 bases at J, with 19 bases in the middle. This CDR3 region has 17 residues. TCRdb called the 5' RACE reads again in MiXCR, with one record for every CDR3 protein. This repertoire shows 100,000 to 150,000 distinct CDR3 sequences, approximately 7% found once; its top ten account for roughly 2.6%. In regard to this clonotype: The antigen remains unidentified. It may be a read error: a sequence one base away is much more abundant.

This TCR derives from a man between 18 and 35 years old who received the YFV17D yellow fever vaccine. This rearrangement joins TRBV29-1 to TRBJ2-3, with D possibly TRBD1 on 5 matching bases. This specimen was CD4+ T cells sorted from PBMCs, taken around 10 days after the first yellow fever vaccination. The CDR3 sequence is CSVEMQGVFTSTDTQYF. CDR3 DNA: TGCAGCGTTGAGATGCAGGGCGTATTTACTAGCACAGATACGCAGTATTTT.